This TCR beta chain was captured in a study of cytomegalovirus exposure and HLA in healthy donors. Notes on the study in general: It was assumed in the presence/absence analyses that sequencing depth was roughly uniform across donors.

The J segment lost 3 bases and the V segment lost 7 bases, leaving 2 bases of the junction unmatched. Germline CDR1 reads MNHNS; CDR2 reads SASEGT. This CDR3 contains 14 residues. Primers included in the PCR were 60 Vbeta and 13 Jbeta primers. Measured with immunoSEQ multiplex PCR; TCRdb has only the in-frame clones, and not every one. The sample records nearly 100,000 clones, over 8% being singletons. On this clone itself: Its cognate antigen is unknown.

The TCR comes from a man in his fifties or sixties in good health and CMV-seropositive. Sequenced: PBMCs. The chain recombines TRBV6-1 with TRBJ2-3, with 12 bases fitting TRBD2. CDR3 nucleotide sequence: TGTGCCAGCACTGGACTAGCGGGGACAGATACGCAGTATTTT. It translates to CASTGLAGTDTQYF.